This TCR beta chain was captured by sequencing in a study of PD-L1 blockade in urothelial cancer. Looking at the study overall: At some point between 2013 and 2015, patients got going on atezolizumab, taking 1,200 mg intravenously every 3 weeks. Analyses were performed on blood at 3 weeks after treatment start (the second dose) and at 6 weeks.

There were between 1 and 8 samples from each patient, taken pretreatment and on-treatment. Assay: immunoSEQ multiplex PCR; the TCRdb copy retains only in-frame clones and omits some. The sample contains some 76,000 clones, around 90% of which appear only once. V lost 5 bases, J lost 12 bases, and 15 bases stayed unmatched. Germline V gives CDR1 MDHEN, CDR2 SYDVKM. CDR3 length: 17 residues. This sequence originates from a man aged 55 to 69 with urothelial cancer. This sequence joins TRBV28 and TRBJ2-1, with 14 bases matching TRBD2. Sequenced here: PBMCs, sampled around atezolizumab (anti-PD-L1) treatment. The CDR3 nucleotides are TGTGCCAGCAGTCCAAGCATCAGGGGGACTAGCGGGAGATCGCAGTTCTTC. Translating it yields CASSPSIRGTSGRSQFF.